The present T cell receptor beta chain was sequenced within a study of blood T cell repertoires in COVID-19. As for the study in general: The United States, Italy and Spain were the sources of the acute and convalescent COVID-19 samples.

Enrolment of Seattle patients took place during active infection, and they were followed longitudinally. The CDR3 extends over 15 amino acids. Germline V gene sequence: CDR1 KGHDR, CDR2 SFDVKD. V shed 9 bases and J shed 0 bases, with 14 bases lying between them. Under the authors' procedure: Amplification with reference gene primers provided the estimates of nucleated cell counts. The table came from immunoSEQ multiplex PCR; TCRdb's copy has only in-frame clones and leaves some out. V and J calls and clone size are given by that table; D and trimming were obtained from the DNA. The table lists roughly 250,000 clones, approximately 91% of them singletons.

Sequences were obtained from peripheral blood. The source is a man aged 25-45 years with COVID-19, enrolled during active disease. J is TRBJ1-3 and V is TRBV24-1; perhaps TRBD1 as D (5 bases). The chain's CDR3 is CATPTEIHSGNTIYF. DNA of the CDR3: TGTGCCACCCCGACAGAGATTCACTCTGGAAACACCATATATTTT.